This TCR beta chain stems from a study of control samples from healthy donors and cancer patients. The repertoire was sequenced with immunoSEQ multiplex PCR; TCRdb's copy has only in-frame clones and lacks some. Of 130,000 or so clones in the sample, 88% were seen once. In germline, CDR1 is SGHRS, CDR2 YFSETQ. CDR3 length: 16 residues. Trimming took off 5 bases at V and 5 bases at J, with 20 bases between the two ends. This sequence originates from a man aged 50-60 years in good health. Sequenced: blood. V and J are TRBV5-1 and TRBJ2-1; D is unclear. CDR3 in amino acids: CASSRPIEVPNNEQFF. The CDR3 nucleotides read TGCGCCAGCAGTCGCCCCATCGAGGTCCCGAACAATGAGCAGTTCTTC.